This entry is about one TCR gamma chain. A single count supports this clone. Its antigen specificity is not known. Per-nucleotide qualities are absent, and no much larger clonotype sits a single base away. One read represents weak support. V is trimmed back by 8 bases and J by 8 bases, and the junction contains 7 bases that no gene match accounts for. The CDR3 has 11 amino acids, counting the end cysteine and phenylalanine. Only CDR3 DNA is held: 33 bases, read in frame from base 1. This specimen comes from a study of gamma delta lymphoproliferative disorders and STAT genes (dated by TCRdb to between 2017 and 2018). Regarding the complete study: The LymphoTrack Dx TCRG Assay was used to build gamma-chain libraries from a minimum of 50 ng of genomic DNA. To confirm results, a couple of gamma-chain samples and every delta-chain sample were sequenced twice. Within a larger immunophenotypic and STAT-mutation study, TCR gamma and delta CDR3 repertoires were profiled by deep sequencing in Tgammadelta lymphoproliferative disease patients and healthy controls. Because no corresponding Invivoscribe delta assay was available, delta-chain libraries were prepared according to the EuroClonality-NGS working group standard operating procedure. Results and caveats for the whole study, not just this receptor: When whole repertoires were clustered, gamma repertoires from patients formed a group apart from those of healthy controls, but delta repertoires showed no separation between the groups. Control T cells were likely spread across varied maturation stages, whereas leukemic cells were skewed toward terminal effectors, which potentially limits comparisons between patients and controls. It was noted by the authors that NGS specificity may be reduced at low frequencies, so confirmation of the public or private nature of leukemic clones is needed. Nearly all major gamma and delta clonotypes of patients were found to be public, being shared with at least one healthy donor, and only a couple of gamma clonotypes were found to be private to disease.

For TCR sequencing, genomic DNA was taken from peripheral blood mononuclear cells isolated from both patients and controls. Controls were approximately 23 healthy adult blood donors, with a median age of about 70 years and roughly twelve males and around eleven females, matched to patients for age and sex. Both library methods used multiplex PCR with primers targeting conserved V and J regions of the TCR genes. After purification and pooling, the amplicons were sequenced on an Illumina MiSeq platform. The paper's data handling went like this. V(D)J alignment, clonotype assembly and translation were handled by MiXCR, while functionality assessment and CDR3 repertoire analyses were done with VDJtools. CDR3 followed the IMGT definition, and analyses included only productive sequences that used functional genes, leaving out ORF genes and pseudogenes. A custom Python script was used to search all patients and controls for identical amino acid CDR3s of major clonotypes (frequency >=5%). Clonotype frequencies in patients versus controls were compared with a one-sided non-parametric Wilcoxon test. TCRdb reprocessed the public reads with the caller CATT; rows with the same DNA were merged afterwards. These V and J calls rely on TCRdb rather than the paper's analysis. Recorded for this sample are roughly 2,400 gamma-chain clones; 10% of them occurred a single time. The ten biggest clones cover roughly 10% of the sample.

Sequences were obtained from blood. The clonotype originates from a human donor in good health. Recombination linked TRGV10 to TRGJ1 or TRGJ2. TCRdb lists no J gene, so it was determined here by aligning the DNA to germline. TRGV10 counts as an open reading frame of uncertain function. The encoded CDR3 is CAAWAPNKKLF. Read as DNA, the sequence is TGTGCTGCGTGGGCACCGAATAAGAAACTCTTT.